A single sample gave rise to the 27 T cell receptor beta chains below, sequenced in a study of T-cell memory formation after mild COVID-19. TCRdb recomputed calls from the 5' RACE reads with MiXCR, one row per CDR3 protein. This table holds around 450,000 distinct CDR3 sequences, approximately 24% found once. What was sequenced was PBMCs or a T cell subset sorted from them (not recorded which). These receptors came from an adult woman who had mild COVID-19 (a few samples of this study predate the infection). Cell type and time point are not known.

The rearrangement joins TRBV7-6 to TRBJ2-6; TRBD1 matches 8 bases. Germline CDR1 SGHVS, CDR2 FNYEAQ. The CDR3 is made up of 18 amino acids. V dropped 5 bases and J dropped 0; count of bases not matched to a gene: 9. CDR3 sequence (DNA): TGTGCCAGCAGCCTTAACCCAGGGGGCGCCTCTGGGGCCAACGTCCTGACTTTC. This sequence encodes CASSLNPGGASGANVLTF.

This clonotype was detected ten times or more. This rearrangement joins TRBV4-3 to TRBJ2-7, with D unresolved. CDR3 length equals 16 residues. The V gene lost 10 bases and the J gene lost 4 bases, with 26 bases spanning the gap. CDR1 LGHNA and CDR2 YSLEER come from the germline V gene. The CDR3 DNA reads TGCGCCATCACAGCAGCCCCCAAGGAGCGAAGGTACGAGCAGTACTTC. Residues: CAITAAPKERRYEQYF.

This clonotype was observed a few times. The chain uses TRBV12-3 or TRBV12-4 and TRBJ2-3, with TRBD1 matching 7 bases. This CDR3 is built from 15 residues. V was clipped by 8 bases and J by 5 bases; unmatched bases: 13. In nucleotides, the CDR3 is TGTGCCAGCGGCCACGAGGGGGCGAGGGTAGATACGCAGTATTTT. Protein: CASGHEGARVDTQYF.

The rearrangement uses TRBV4-3 and TRBJ2-2; the D gene is possibly TRBD2 (6 bases). Germline-derived CDR1 and CDR2 are LGHNA and YSLEER. CDR3 length: 15 amino acids. The V end lost 8 bases, the J end lost 0 bases, and 13 bases lay between the germline ends. The CDR3 spells CASGEAGTNTGELFF. CDR3 sequence (DNA): TGCGCCAGCGGGGAGGCGGGGACGAACACCGGGGAGCTGTTTTTT.

This clonotype was seen only a few times. V and J are TRBV4-1 and TRBJ2-7; possible D gene TRBD2, 7 bases. Per germline, CDR1 MGHRA and CDR2 YSYEKL. The CDR3 extends over 14 amino acids. Trimming removed 4 bases at V and 2 bases at J, with 12 bases between. The CDR3 nucleotides are TGCGCCAGCAGCCGGGAGGGGGAAACCTACGAGCAGTACTTC. Its protein product is CASSREGETYEQYF.

This sequence joins TRBV12-3 or TRBV12-4 and TRBJ1-1; D remains ambiguous. The V gene lost 8 bases and the J gene lost 0 bases, with 13 bases spanning the gap. This CDR3 has 14 amino acids. CDR3 region: CASVKREVNTEAFF. The CDR3 coding sequence is TGTGCCAGCGTCAAAAGGGAGGTGAACACTGAAGCTTTCTTT.

This chain uses TRBV5-1 with TRBJ1-1; D is ambiguous. Per the germline V gene, CDR1 is SGHRS and CDR2 is YFSETQ. The CDR3 runs to 17 residues. The ends were cut back, 1 base at V and 4 bases at J, with 20 bases in the middle. CDR3 DNA: TGCGCCAGCAGCTTGTGGGGAGACGGGCGGCAAAGCACTGAAGCTTTCTTT. Protein: CASSLWGDGRQSTEAFF.

The chain couples TRBV6-5 to TRBJ1-2; D not certain. Germline V gives CDR1 MNHEY, CDR2 SVGAGI. The germline V and J ends were trimmed by 5 bases and 5 bases, with 9 bases remaining between them. The CDR3 is 12 residues long. The CDR3 sequence is CASSQTKYGYTF. The CDR3 DNA sequence: TGTGCCAGCAGTCAAACAAAATATGGCTACACCTTC.

This chain links TRBV5-6 with TRBJ2-7, with D possibly being TRBD1 (5 bases). Germline-derived CDR1 and CDR2 are SGHDT and YYEEEE. V was pared by 3 bases and J by 0 bases, with 13 bases between. The CDR3 is made up of 15 amino acids. In DNA form, the CDR3 reads TGTGCCAGCAGCTCGACAGTCTTGAGCTCCTACGAGCAGTACTTC. This codes for CASSSTVLSSYEQYF.

This clonotype was recorded a few times. This chain uses TRBV9 with TRBJ2-1; maybe TRBD2 (5 bases). The ends were cut back, 0 bases at V and 8 bases at J, with 15 bases in the middle. This CDR3 has 15 residues. Germline V gene lookup returns CDR1 SGDLS and CDR2 YYNGEE. The CDR3 DNA sequence: TGTGCCAGCAGCGTAGGCTCGAGGGTCGGGGATGAGCAGTTCTTC. It is translated as CASSVGSRVGDEQFF.

This clonotype was counted only a few times. The CDR3 DNA reads TGTGCCAGCAGCCAAGAGCAGGGTCGGGGCTACACCTTC. Protein product: CASSQEQGRGYTF. This chain connects TRBV4-2 to TRBJ1-2; possible D gene TRBD1, 5 bases. Germline CDR1 is LGHNA and CDR2 is YNFKEQ. This CDR3 region has 13 residues. Trimming shortened V by 0 bases and J by 8 bases, and 10 bases separated the two germline ends.

The chain recombines TRBV4-3 with TRBJ2-7; 11 bases match TRBD2. This CDR3 contains 17 residues. Trimming cost V 3 bases and J 9 bases; bases outside gene matches: 16. From germline, CDR1 is LGHNA and CDR2 YSLEER. CDR3 in amino acids: CASSQTSGMYSTTAQYF. DNA for the CDR3: TGCGCCAGCAGCCAGACTAGCGGGATGTACTCTACGACGGCGCAGTACTTC.

This chain's CDR3 is CASRDPGRETQYF. CDR3 sequence (DNA): TGTGCCAGCAGGGACCCGGGACGGGAGACCCAGTACTTC. The chain employs TRBV6-5 and TRBJ2-5, with D perhaps TRBD1 or TRBD2 (5 bases each). The CDR3 spans 13 residues. Germline V lookup: CDR1 MNHEY, CDR2 SVGAGI. Trimming shortened V by 6 bases and J by 5 bases, and 13 bases separated the two germline ends.

The chain is built from TRBV18 and TRBJ2-5, with D hard to call. The ends were cut back, 2 bases at V and 5 bases at J, with 9 bases in the middle. The CDR3 has 13 amino acids. The V gene's germline CDR1 is KGHSH and CDR2 LQKENI. CDR3 nucleotide sequence: TGTGCCAGCTCACCAAGGTTGGGGGAGACCCAGTACTTC. It yields the protein CASSPRLGETQYF.

Ten or more counts support this clonotype. The chain uses TRBV5-1 and TRBJ2-5; D perhaps matches TRBD1 (7 bases). The V and J ends lost 3 bases and 4 bases respectively, with 16 bases between them. Germline CDR1 SGHRS, CDR2 YFSETQ. The CDR3 length is 15 residues. This CDR3 is CASSSQGGRGETQYF. The CDR3 DNA sequence: TGCGCCAGCAGCTCCCAGGGGGGTAGAGGAGAGACCCAGTACTTC.

This clonotype came up a few times. The chain combines TRBV29-1 with TRBJ2-7; D is possibly TRBD1 (6 bases). V was trimmed by 6 bases and J by 7 bases, leaving 16 bases between them. Germline CDR1 and CDR2: SQVTM and ANQGSEA. This CDR3 is 12 amino acids long. This chain's CDR3 is CSVQGTTMEQYF. CDR3 bases: TGCAGCGTACAAGGGACAACGATGGAGCAGTACTTC.

This clonotype has a handful of counts. This chain joins TRBV7-3 and TRBJ2-3; D possibly corresponds to TRBD2 (5 bases). Trimming pared 5 bases from V and 1 base from J, leaving 16 bases between. CDR3 length equals 16 residues. CDR1 is SGHTA and CDR2 is FQGTGA in the germline V gene. The CDR3 sequence is CASSLNTLRGTDTQYF. For the CDR3, the DNA is TGTGCCAGCAGCCTGAACACTCTGAGGGGCACAGATACGCAGTATTTT.

The chain links TRBV4-1 to TRBJ1-2; 9 nucleotides align to TRBD1. The CDR3 extends over 15 amino acids. Looked up from germline, CDR1 is MGHRA and CDR2 is YSYEKL. The V segment lost 4 bases and the J segment 3 bases; nucleotides outside the gene matches: 6. CDR3: CASSPNRGLDYGYTF. CDR3 DNA: TGCGCCAGCAGCCCGAACAGGGGGCTTGACTATGGCTACACCTTC.

The chain links TRBV5-1 to TRBJ2-3; 7 nucleotides line up with TRBD2. CDR1 and CDR2 from the germline V gene are SGHRS and YFSETQ. V gave up 2 bases and J gave up 4 bases; unmatched junction bases: 10. The CDR3 has 16 residues. CDR3 region: CASSFAGARGADTQYF. The CDR3 DNA reads TGCGCCAGCAGCTTTGCGGGAGCGCGAGGGGCAGATACGCAGTATTTT.

This clonotype was observed many times. The V and J genes are TRBV7-2 and TRBJ1-1; D is ambiguous. From germline, CDR1 is SGHTA and CDR2 FQGNSA. Trimming shortened V by 5 bases and J by 1 base, and 11 bases separated the two germline ends. The CDR3 is made up of 14 amino acids. CDR3 DNA: TGTGCCAGCAGCCCTGGACGCCCGAACACTGAAGCTTTCTTT. This sequence encodes CASSPGRPNTEAFF.

The gene calls are TRBV9 and TRBJ2-1; 7 nucleotides align to TRBD1. The V gene end was trimmed by 4 bases and the J gene end by 7 bases; junction bases not matched to a gene: 8. The CDR3 spans 14 residues. CDR1 and CDR2 (germline): SGDLS, YYNGEE. The CDR3 DNA sequence: TGTGCCAGCAGCTCCAGACTACAGGGGAATGAGCAGTTCTTC. The encoded protein is CASSSRLQGNEQFF.

V and J are TRBV12-3 or TRBV12-4 and TRBJ2-1; TRBD2 agrees at 8 bases. The V segment lost 7 bases and the J segment 2 bases; nucleotides outside the gene matches: 10. The CDR3 is 16 residues long. In nucleotides, the CDR3 is TGTGCCAGCACCCCCGGGGGCGGGAGGACCTACAATGAGCAGTTCTTC. It translates to CASTPGGGRTYNEQFF.

V and J are TRBV25-1 and TRBJ2-3; possibly TRBD2 for D (6 bases). The V end was cut by 2 bases, the J end by 1 base, with 13 bases between. Germline V lookup: CDR1 MGHDK, CDR2 SYGVNS. This CDR3 region has 16 residues. The chain's CDR3 is CASSEARGGRTDTQYF. CDR3 bases: TGTGCCAGCAGTGAAGCCCGGGGAGGTCGCACAGATACGCAGTATTTT.

V usage is TRBV4-3 and J usage is TRBJ2-2; 7 positions agree with TRBD2. Germline V gene data show CDR1 as LGHNA and CDR2 as YSLEER. The V gene end was trimmed by 3 bases and the J gene end by 5 bases; junction bases not matched to a gene: 6. This CDR3 spans 15 amino acids. The CDR3: CASSHSTSYTGELFF. As DNA, the CDR3 is TGCGCCAGCAGCCACTCGACTAGCTATACCGGGGAGCTGTTTTTT.

The chain has TRBV3-1 and TRBJ2-1, with D perhaps TRBD2 (5 bases). Trimming took off 4 bases at V and 6 bases at J, with 10 bases between the two ends. The CDR3 is 13 amino acids. Germline V lookup: CDR1 LGHDT, CDR2 YNNKEL (reference sequence). CDR3 DNA sequence: TGTGCCAGCAGCCCGCGGGCTAGCAATGAGCAGTTCTTC. It yields the protein CASSPRASNEQFF.

The chain joins TRBV2 to TRBJ1-3, with a possible D match to TRBD1 (5 bases). V was shortened by 4 bases and J by 2 bases, with 9 bases between the two germline ends. The CDR3 runs 14 residues. Germline V gives CDR1 SNHLY, CDR2 FYNNEI. The CDR3 here is CASSVGTAGNTIYF. In nucleotides, the CDR3 is TGTGCCAGCAGTGTGGGGACCGCTGGAAACACCATATATTTT.

Here the CDR3 DNA reads TGTGCCATCGGCCCCGGGACTCCCTCGCTCGAGCAGTTCTTC. Translated: CAIGPGTPSLEQFF. This chain uses TRBV10-3 with TRBJ2-1; D might be TRBD2 (6 bases). Germline V gene data show CDR1 as ENHRY and CDR2 as SYGVKD. V was pared by 8 bases and J by 10 bases, with 21 bases between. The CDR3 totals 14 residues.